This record concerns one TCR beta chain sequence. This PCR relied on a set of 60 Vbeta primers and 13 Jbeta primers. Assay: immunoSEQ multiplex PCR; the TCRdb copy retains only in-frame clones and omits some. The sample features just over 80,000 clones, with less than 1.5% in its top ten. This specimen comes from a study of cytomegalovirus exposure and HLA in healthy donors. This CDR3 has 13 amino acids. V lost 8 bases to trimming and J lost 7 bases, with 12 bases between them. Germline assignment: CDR1 MNHNY and CDR2 SVGAGI (reference sequence). V usage is TRBV6-6 and J usage is TRBJ1-6; a weak D match, TRBD1 (5 bases). The TCR originated in a woman aged 25 to 39 in good health and CMV-seronegative. Sequencing was performed on PBMCs. The CDR3 DNA reads TGTGCCAGCGAGCAGACAGCGAATTCACCCCTCCACTTT. Encoded protein: CASEQTANSPLHF.